Included here is one T cell receptor beta chain sequence, with context. The antigen remains undetermined. This sample is part of a study of T cell responses to AZD1222 COVID-19 vaccine. Study observations and caveats: White British people made up most donors, females outnumbered males, and clonal diversity was possibly underestimated.

The repertoire was sequenced with immunoSEQ multiplex PCR; TCRdb's copy has only in-frame clones and lacks some. The table includes fewer than 200,000 clones, over 85% detected once. Germline V CDR1 and CDR2: MNHNS, SASEGT. The CDR3 runs 15 residues. The V segment lost 2 bases and the J segment 1 base; nucleotides outside the gene matches: 4. This clonotype was obtained from an adult in good health. The chain uses TRBV6-1 and TRBJ1-2; 7 nucleotides match TRBD1. The sequenced sample was peripheral blood, obtained on day 0 of AZD1222 vaccination. The DNA for the CDR3 is TGTGCCAGCAGTGAACCTGGGACAGTTAACTATGGCTACACCTTC. It is translated as CASSEPGTVNYGYTF.